The entry that follows covers one T cell receptor beta chain sequence. Germline values: CDR1 DFQATT, CDR2 SNEGSKA (reference sequence). V lost 6 bases, J lost 2 bases, and 5 bases stayed unmatched. The CDR3 length is 14 residues. The data were taken from a study of blood T cells in healthy people across ages. Study at large: Every two T cells gave about one barcoded beta molecule via template switching.

They isolated at least 6 million PBMCs from each sample. Using a J-beta primer mix together with a sample-barcoded 5' primer, a second PCR was run for roughly 6 to 12 cycles. A single record per CDR3 protein comes from TCRdb applying MiXCR to the 5' RACE reads. The table shows about 640,000 distinct CDR3 sequences, with roughly 50% occurring only once. The sample comprised blood. V is TRBV20-1 and J is TRBJ2-1, with 9 bases aligning to TRBD2. This receptor was identified in a man aged 60 to 75 in good health. The CDR3 is CSARAGGPYNEQFF. For the CDR3, the DNA is TGCAGTGCAAGGGCGGGGGGGCCCTACAATGAGCAGTTCTTC.